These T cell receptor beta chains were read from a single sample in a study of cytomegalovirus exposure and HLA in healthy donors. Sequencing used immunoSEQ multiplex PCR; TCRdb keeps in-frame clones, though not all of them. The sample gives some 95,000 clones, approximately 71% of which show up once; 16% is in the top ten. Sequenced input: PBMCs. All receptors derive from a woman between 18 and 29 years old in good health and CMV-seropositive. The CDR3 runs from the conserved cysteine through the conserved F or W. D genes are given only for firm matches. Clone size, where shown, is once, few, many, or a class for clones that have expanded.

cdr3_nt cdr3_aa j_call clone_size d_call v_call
TGTGCCTGGAGTGTTCCCCGTAGCAGCGGGATGACCTACGAGCAGTACTTC CAWSVPRSSGMTYEQYF TRBJ2-7 few TRBD2 TRBV30
TGTGCCAGCAGCCTAAGTGGGGGCCCAGGGTTAGGGAATCAGCCCCAGCATTTT CASSLSGGPGLGNQPQHF TRBJ1-5 . . TRBV7-9
TGCGCCAGCAGCCCCCGGACAGGGCGAGAGACCCAGTACTTC CASSPRTGRETQYF TRBJ2-5 . TRBD1 TRBV5-1
TGTGCCAGCAGTGAGGAGAGCGGCTACGAGCAGTACTTC CASSEESGYEQYF TRBJ2-7 . . TRBV25-1
TGTGCCAGCAGTGACAAAGCGGAAGGCACAGATACGCAGTATTTT CASSDKAEGTDTQYF TRBJ2-3 . . TRBV6-4
TGTGCCAGCCTCCGGAGGGGACAGGGTAAAGGCTACACCTTC CASLRRGQGKGYTF TRBJ1-2 once TRBD1 TRBV2
TGTGCCACCAGCAGAGCCGGGATCGGAGATGAAAAACTGTTTTTT CATSRAGIGDEKLFF TRBJ1-4 . . TRBV15
TGCGCCAGCAGCCGCGGGGGGCCCACAGATACGCAGTATTTT CASSRGGPTDTQYF TRBJ2-3 . TRBD2 TRBV5-1
TGTGCCAGCAGTGAGGGACAGACCTACGAGCAGTACTTC CASSEGQTYEQYF TRBJ2-7 . TRBD1 TRBV6-1
TGTGCCAGTAAGGGGACAGGGTCAAAGTATGGCTACACCTTC CASKGTGSKYGYTF TRBJ1-2 . TRBD1 TRBV19
TGCGCCAGCAGCGATCTTGAGGATCACCGGGGAGCTGTTTTT CASSDLEDHRGAVF TRBJ2-2 few . TRBV23-1
TGTGCCAGCAGCTTGGGAGGGGGGCACAGGGGCCCAGATACGCAGTATTTT CASSLGGGHRGPDTQYF TRBJ2-3 . . TRBV5-4
TGTGCCAGCAGTTTGGGGGGGGCAAAAAACACCATATATTTT CASSLGGAKNTIYF TRBJ1-3 once . TRBV28
TGTGCCAGCTCACCAGGACAGGGCCCTCTTAATCAGCCCCAGCATTTT CASSPGQGPLNQPQHF TRBJ1-5 . TRBD1 TRBV18
TGTGCCAGTAGTATAGAAGTACGGGGACAGGGGCGATTAAACTATGGCTACACCTTC CASSIEVRGQGRLNYGYTF TRBJ1-2 . TRBD1 TRBV19
TGCGCCAGCAGCCAAGATGGGTTGGGGGAGGTGGATACGCAGTATTTT CASSQDGLGEVDTQYF TRBJ2-3 . . TRBV4-3
TGTGCCAGCTCACCATTGAAGGGGGCCAACGAGCAGTACTTC CASSPLKGANEQYF TRBJ2-7 . TRBD1 TRBV18
TGTGCCAGCAGCTACACGGGACTAGCCTCCTACAATGAGCAGTTCTTC CASSYTGLASYNEQFF TRBJ2-1 . TRBD2 TRBV5-4
TGTGCCTGGAGTACAGGGGGAAAACTGTTTTTT CAWSTGGKLFF TRBJ1-4 once TRBD1 TRBV30
TGTGCCTGGAGCAGTGATAGCTCCGAGCAGTACTTC CAWSSDSSEQYF TRBJ2-7 . . TRBV30
TGTGCCAGCAGTTTCCGACTAGCGCTGAGCACAGATACGCAGTATTTT CASSFRLALSTDTQYF TRBJ2-3 once TRBD2 TRBV27
TGTGCCAGCAGCCCCCTCGCCGAGGCGACAGATACGCAGTATTTT CASSPLAEATDTQYF TRBJ2-3 . . TRBV9
TGTGCCAGCAGTGAAACGGGTGAAAAACTGTTTTTT CASSETGEKLFF TRBJ1-4 few . TRBV2
TGTGCCAGCAGTTACTCGACAGGTTCCTATAATTCACCCCTCCACTTT CASSYSTGSYNSPLHF TRBJ1-6 few . TRBV6-5
TGTGCCAGTAGTACGGGGTCAGTCTTCAACAATGAGCAGTTCTTC CASSTGSVFNNEQFF TRBJ2-1 few . TRBV19
TGTGCCAGCAGTTACCCAGGGGCCCAGTACTTC CASSYPGAQYF TRBJ2-5 . . TRBV6-6
TGTGCCAGCAGCTTGACAGGGACGGATGGCTACACCTTC CASSLTGTDGYTF TRBJ1-2 . TRBD1 TRBV7-3
TGTGCCAGCAGTGGTTTAGCGCCTCCCATTTTT CASSGLAPPIF TRBJ2-3 . . TRBV2
TGTGCCAGCAGCTTAAGCGGCAGGGGGATAATCGGGGAGCTGTTTTTT CASSLSGRGIIGELFF TRBJ2-2 . TRBD1 TRBV7-3
TGTGCCAGCAGCGTAGAAAACACAGGCTGGGAGCAGTTCTTC CASSVENTGWEQFF TRBJ2-1 . . TRBV9
TGTGCCAGCAGCCCCGGTTTGGGCGATGAGCAGTTCTTC CASSPGLGDEQFF TRBJ2-1 . . TRBV6-4
TGTGCCAGCAGTGAATATGGACTAGCAAGAAGCAATGAGCAGTTCTTC CASSEYGLARSNEQFF TRBJ2-1 . TRBD2 TRBV25-1
TGTGCCAGCAGCTCCTTCAGGGGAGGGGACTACAATGAGCAGTTCTTC CASSSFRGGDYNEQFF TRBJ2-1 . . TRBV5-6
TGTGCCAGCACTAGCGGGGGGGCCTACAATGAGCAGTTCTTC CASTSGGAYNEQFF TRBJ2-1 few TRBD2 TRBV6-1
TGTGCCAGCAGCCCCCGGGGAGCAGCGGGAGACGAGCAGTACTTC CASSPRGAAGDEQYF TRBJ2-7 once TRBD2 TRBV7-8
TGTGCCAGCAGACCGTGGGACAGGGACACAGATACGCAGTATTTT CASRPWDRDTDTQYF TRBJ2-3 . TRBD1 TRBV7-6
TGCAGCGTGTCCGGGACTAGCGGGATCTACGAGCAGTACTTC CSVSGTSGIYEQYF TRBJ2-7 . TRBD2 TRBV29-1
TGTGCCAGCAGCAAAATGGGGCGGGAGGGCCGAAAGACCCAGTACTTC CASSKMGREGRKTQYF TRBJ2-5 . TRBD2 TRBV11-2
TGCGCCAGCAGCCAAGATAGCGGGATCACTGAAGCTTTCTTT CASSQDSGITEAFF TRBJ1-1 . . TRBV4-3
TGTGCCAGCAGTTTTGGGCCCTTGACAGGGCAAGGTTTTGCTCAGCCCCAGCATTTT CASSFGPLTGQGFAQPQHF TRBJ1-5 . TRBD1 TRBV27
TGTGCCAGCAGTCCGAAGGACAGGGTTGGGTACGAGCAGTACTTC CASSPKDRVGYEQYF TRBJ2-7 few TRBD1 TRBV7-9
TGTGCCAGCAGTTACCCCGGGACACGGGTAGGGGAGCAGTACTTC CASSYPGTRVGEQYF TRBJ2-7 . . TRBV6-6
TGTGCCAGCAGCCAAGGACAGCCCAGGGACTATGGCTACACCTTC CASSQGQPRDYGYTF TRBJ1-2 . . TRBV14
TGTGCCACCAGCACCCCCGGACAGGGCTGGCCCCAGCATTTT CATSTPGQGWPQHF TRBJ1-5 . TRBD1 TRBV15
TGTGCCAGCAGCTCATTAGCGGGCGACACAGATACGCAGTATTTT CASSSLAGDTDTQYF TRBJ2-3 . TRBD2 TRBV9
TGTGCCAGCAGGAAGCGGGAGTTGACCAGATCGACGAACACCGGGGAGCTGTTTTTT CASRKRELTRSTNTGELFF TRBJ2-2 . . TRBV21-1
TGTGCCAGCAGCTCAACCGGGACAGGGGTGGGAGAGCAGTACTTC CASSSTGTGVGEQYF TRBJ2-7 . TRBD1 TRBV7-8
TGTGCCAGTAGTAAAGGCAGGGGATCGATGAACACTGAAGCTTTCTTT CASSKGRGSMNTEAFF TRBJ1-1 . . TRBV19
TGTGCCAGCAGCTTAACGACTGCAGAGACCCAGTACTTC CASSLTTAETQYF TRBJ2-5 . . TRBV7-3
TGTGCCAGCAGCTTGGTACCCGGACAGGACTATGGCTACACCTTC CASSLVPGQDYGYTF TRBJ1-2 . TRBD1 TRBV5-5
TGCGCCAGCAGCCAAGATCCCGGGACAGGGGGTGAAAAACTGTTTTTT CASSQDPGTGGEKLFF TRBJ1-4 few TRBD1 TRBV4-3